These 21 T cell receptor beta chains originate from one sample sequenced in a study of vaccination and CD4 T cells after COVID-19. These receptors' targets are unknown. Treatment specified: roughly ten-day PBMC culture with coronavirus spike peptide pools or control peptides (ViraFEST assay). Cultured CD4+ T cells had their DNA profiled by the Oncomine TCR Beta short-read assay. A single record per CDR3 protein comes from TCRdb applying MiXCR to the PCR reads. The sample holds over 8,000 distinct CDR3 sequences, roughly 23% seen once. The sequenced material came from cultured CD4+ T cells from blood. These receptor sequences come from a human donor with COVID-19.

This clonotype was seen only a few times. The chain combines TRBV27 with TRBJ1-1; no firm D call. This CDR3 has 14 residues. Per the germline V gene, CDR1 is MNHEY and CDR2 is SMNVEV (reference sequence). The ends were cut back, 3 bases at V and 0 bases at J, with 8 bases in the middle. The CDR3 protein is CASSFGVMNTEAFF. CDR3 DNA sequence: TGTGCCAGCAGTTTTGGGGTGATGAACACTGAAGCTTTCTTT.

The genes are TRBV11-2 and TRBJ2-7; maybe TRBD1 (6 bases). Trimming removed 5 bases from V and 6 bases from J, with 14 bases in between. Germline lookup yields CDR1 SGHAT and CDR2 FQNNGV. This CDR3 comprises 13 residues. CDR3 protein: CASSRDMASEQYF. The CDR3 region has the DNA TGTGCCAGCAGCCGGGACATGGCCTCCGAGCAGTACTTC. The full variable domain, with the rest looked up from reference TRBV11-2 and TRBJ2-7, is EAGVAQSPRYKIIEKRQSVAFWCNPISGHATLYWYQQILGQGPKLLIQFQNNGVVDDSQLPKDRFSAERLKGVDSTLKIQPAKLEDSAVYLCASSRDMASEQYFGPGTRLTVT.

This clonotype was recorded a few times. The rearrangement links TRBV20-1 to TRBJ2-3, with D possibly being TRBD1 or TRBD2 (5 bases each). The CDR3 has 14 amino acids. The germline V and J ends were trimmed by 6 bases and 2 bases, with 15 bases remaining between them. Germline V gene lookup returns CDR1 DFQATT and CDR2 SNEGSKA (reference sequence). CDR3 sequence (DNA): TGCAGTGCAACAAGTACCGGGGCCACAGATACGCAGTATTTT. Amino acids: CSATSTGATDTQYF.

This chain uses TRBV5-1 with TRBJ2-1; no reliable D call. V gave up 0 bases and J gave up 2 bases, with 12 bases separating them. The CDR3 covers 16 residues. CDR1 SGHRS and CDR2 YFSETQ come from the germline V gene. CDR3 region: CASSLGTDRTYNEQFF. The CDR3, as DNA: TGCGCCAGCAGCTTGGGGACGGATAGAACCTACAATGAGCAGTTCTTC.

This clonotype is deemed medium-sized. V gene TRBV12-3 or TRBV12-4 combines with J gene TRBJ1-1, with 11 bases fitting TRBD1. J gave up 2 bases and V 6 bases, and 2 bases lay outside the gene matches. The CDR3 totals 14 residues. CDR3 DNA: TGTGCCAGCAGCAGGACAGGGGGCAACACTGAAGCTTTCTTT. This codes for CASSRTGGNTEAFF.

This CDR3 is CASSLLGDSNTEAFF. The DNA of the CDR3 is TGTGCCAGCAGCTTGTTGGGAGATTCGAACACTGAAGCTTTCTTT. The V call is TRBV5-8, the J call TRBJ1-1, with D uncertain. This CDR3 is 15 amino acids long. The V and J ends lost 1 base and 1 base respectively, with 11 bases between them. CDR1 is SGHTS, CDR2 YDEGEE, per germline.

The chain joins TRBV19 to TRBJ2-7; D is possibly TRBD1 (6 bases). The CDR3 runs to 12 residues. The V end lost 5 bases, the J end lost 5 bases, and 10 bases lay between the germline ends. Germline-derived CDR1 and CDR2 are LNHDA and SQIVND (reference sequence). CDR3 protein: CASSVQGHEQYF. CDR3 nucleotide sequence: TGTGCCAGTAGTGTACAGGGTCACGAGCAGTACTTC.

The chain has TRBV19 and TRBJ1-2, with TRBD1 matching 7 bases. Germline V gene data show CDR1 as LNHDA and CDR2 as SQIVND (reference sequence). CDR3 length equals 13 residues. With V trimmed by 11 bases and J by 4 bases, 10 bases remained unmatched. CDR3 region: CAASPGQFYGYTF. The CDR3 bases are TGTGCCGCATCTCCGGGACAGTTCTATGGCTACACCTTC.

This clonotype was seen more than once but under ten times. The rearrangement uses TRBV11-3 and TRBJ1-1; no definite D call. Trimming removed 5 bases from V and 0 bases from J, with 4 bases in between. The CDR3 runs 12 residues. Germline V gene data show CDR1 as SGHNT and CDR2 as YENEEA. The chain's CDR3 is CASSPVNTEAFF. The CDR3 nucleotides read TGTGCCAGCAGCCCAGTGAACACTGAAGCTTTCTTT.

The rearrangement uses TRBV5-5 and TRBJ1-1; D remains ambiguous. The CDR3 is 14 amino acids. Germline CDR1 reads SGHKS; CDR2 reads YYEKEE (reference sequence). Deletions cut 4 bases from V and 1 base from J, with 11 bases between. CDR3 DNA: TGTGCCAGCAGCAAACTGACGAGGAACACTGAAGCTTTCTTT. Translation: CASSKLTRNTEAFF.

The chain links TRBV6-1 to TRBJ2-2; TRBD1 agrees at 9 bases. From germline, CDR1 is MNHNS and CDR2 SASEGT. CDR3 size: 14 residues. With V trimmed by 7 bases and J by 7 bases, 7 bases remained unmatched. The CDR3 bases are TGTGCCAGCATCGGGACAGGGAGGGTCGGGGAGCTGTTTTTT. Protein sequence: CASIGTGRVGELFF.

In its sample, this clonotype is medium-sized. The chain links TRBV20-1 to TRBJ1-2; perhaps TRBD1 as D (5 bases). The CDR3 is made up of 13 amino acids. V was clipped by 6 bases and J by 0 bases, with 11 bases between them. CDR1 and CDR2 (germline): DFQATT, SNEGSKA (reference sequence). The CDR3 DNA reads TGCAGTGCCACGAGGGGAGCTAACTATGGCTACACCTTC. It translates to CSATRGANYGYTF.

This chain uses TRBV20-1 with TRBJ2-7; 12 bases agree with TRBD1. Trimming took 1 base from V and 11 from J; bases not matched to a gene: 15. The CDR3 is made up of 16 amino acids. Germline CDR1 is DFQATT and CDR2 is SNEGSKA (reference sequence). CDR3 DNA sequence: TGCAGTGCTAGAGCCCACCTGGGACAGGGGGCGCGGGAAGAGTACTTC. It is translated as CSARAHLGQGAREEYF.

This clonotype was seen a few times. The V and J genes are TRBV19 and TRBJ2-3; 8 nucleotides agree with TRBD2. The V gene end was trimmed by 3 bases and the J gene end by 0 bases; junction bases not matched to a gene: 11. CDR1 LNHDA and CDR2 SQIVND come from the germline V gene (reference sequence). This CDR3 comprises 18 residues. CDR3: CASSIPTSGTSSTDTQYF. For the CDR3, the DNA is TGTGCCAGTAGTATCCCCACTAGCGGAACATCTAGCACAGATACGCAGTATTTT.

The chain couples TRBV6-2 or TRBV6-3 to TRBJ2-5, with TRBD2 matching 10 bases. CDR3 length equals 17 residues. The V gene end was trimmed by 2 bases and the J gene end by 2 bases; junction bases not matched to a gene: 8. Germline assignment: CDR1 MNHEY and CDR2 SVGEGT. In DNA form, the CDR3 reads TGTGCCAGCAGTTACGGGTCCCTAGCGGGGGTTCAAGAGACCCAGTACTTC. This codes for CASSYGSLAGVQETQYF.

With respect to this clonotype: One end of the junction fails to match germline, which may point to a read error. The CDR3 sequence is CASSLDENSPLHF. In DNA, the CDR3 is TGTGCCAGCAGCCTAGACGAGAATTCACCCCTCCACTTT. The V call is TRBV11-3, the J call TRBJ1-6; D is unresolved. Germline loops: CDR1 SGHNT, CDR2 YENEEA. The CDR3 has 13 residues.

The CDR3 DNA reads as TGTGCCAGCAGCTTTATCCGCACGGGACAGGCGATGGGAACCATATATTTT. Translated, it gives CASSFIRTGQAMGTIYF. The chain has TRBV11-2 and TRBJ1-3, with 8 bases that match TRBD1. The V gene's germline CDR1 is SGHAT and CDR2 FQNNGV. The V segment lost 3 bases and the J segment 10 bases; nucleotides outside the gene matches: 17. There are 17 residues in the CDR3. The variable domain in full, with the rest retrieved from reference TRBV11-2 and TRBJ1-3, is EAGVAQSPRYKIIEKRQSVAFWCNPISGHATLYWYQQILGQGPKLLIQFQNNGVVDDSQLPKDRFSAERLKGVDSTLKIQPAKLEDSAVYLCASSFIRTGQAMGTIYFGEGSWLTVV.

This clonotype was counted only a few times. The chain employs TRBV7-9 and TRBJ2-7; the D gene is possibly TRBD1 (8 bases). V lost 5 bases and J lost 7, with 18 bases in between. The CDR3 is 14 amino acids. CDR1 is SEHNR, CDR2 FQNEAQ, per germline (reference sequence). CDR3 nucleotides: TGTGCCAGCAGCACCGGACAGGGAGCGGGGGAGCAGTACTTC. Protein product: CASSTGQGAGEQYF.

This chain joins TRBV7-2 and TRBJ2-7; D is uncertain. The CDR3 consists of 14 residues. V dropped 5 bases and J dropped 2 bases, with 13 bases sitting between them. In germline, CDR1 is SGHTA, CDR2 FQGNSA. CDR3 nucleotide sequence: TGTGCCAGCAGCCCCCGTTATGGGACCTACGAGCAGTACTTC. It yields the protein CASSPRYGTYEQYF.

The gene calls are TRBV18 and TRBJ2-7, with D unclear. The V end lost 3 bases, the J end lost 2 bases, and 11 bases lay between the germline ends. The germline V gene encodes CDR1 KGHSH and CDR2 LQKENI. CDR3 length equals 14 residues. The CDR3 region has the DNA TGTGCCAGCTCACCGAGGCAGCCCCCCTACGAGCAGTACTTC. The encoded protein is CASSPRQPPYEQYF.

As to this clonotype: An end of the junction differs from the germline gene, which may be a read error. The V call is TRBV7-2, the J call TRBJ2-2, with 11 bases that match TRBD2. The germline CDR1 and CDR2 sequences are SGHTA and FQGNSA. The CDR3 covers 15 residues. CDR3 in DNA: TGTGCCAGCCGCTTAGCGGGGGGGCGGGCCGGGGAGCTGTTTTTT. As protein: CASRLAGGRAGELFF.